These T cell receptor beta chains were read from a single sample in a study of T-cell memory formation after mild COVID-19. MiXCR, run by TCRdb on the 5' RACE reads, gives a single entry per CDR3 protein. The table has under 300,000 distinct CDR3 sequences, about a sixth seen once; the top ten hold under 25%. Material: PBMCs or a T cell subset sorted from them (not recorded which). All receptors derive from a man aged 18 to 29 who had mild COVID-19 (a few samples of this study predate the infection). Cell type and time point are not known. Both conserved end residues are part of each CDR3. D genes are given only for firm matches. Size values are once, few and many counts, or a class for expanded clones, and some rows have none.

many,TRBV28,TRBJ1-5,.,TGTGCCAGCAGCTCCTCAGGTCAGCCCCAGCATTTT,CASSSSGQPQHF
.,TRBV20-1,TRBJ1-1,TRBD1,TGCAGTGCTATCACGTCCCTCGGACAGGGCACTGAAGCTTTCTTT,CSAITSLGQGTEAFF
.,TRBV10-3,TRBJ2-3,.,TGTGCCATCGGGCAGGGAGGCACAGATACGCAGTATTTT,CAIGQGGTDTQYF
.,TRBV7-2,TRBJ1-4,.,TGTGCCAGCAGCTTAGTAGGTAGTAATGAAAAACTGTTTTTT,CASSLVGSNEKLFF
.,TRBV5-4,TRBJ2-5,TRBD1,TGTGCCAGCAGCTCAAGTTACAGGGGGACAGAGACCCAGTACTTC,CASSSSYRGTETQYF
few,TRBV4-1,TRBJ2-7,.,TGCGCCAGCAGCCAAGAATGGCAGGCAGCCTACGAGCAGTACTTC,CASSQEWQAAYEQYF
few,TRBV7-8,TRBJ2-1,TRBD1,TGTGCCAGCAGCCCTCGGGACAGGGGGAATGAGCAGTTCTTC,CASSPRDRGNEQFF
few,TRBV6-6,TRBJ2-2,.,TGTGCCAGCAGTCGGACCTGGGCGACCGGGGAGCTGTTTTTT,CASSRTWATGELFF
few,TRBV25-1,TRBJ2-1,TRBD1,TGTGCCAGCAGTCACCCAGGGACAGGGTCTTTGGAGCAGTTCTTC,CASSHPGTGSLEQFF
.,TRBV28,TRBJ2-2,TRBD1,TGTGCCAGCAGTTTCATGACAGGGGGCCGCGGCGGGGAGCTGTTTTTT,CASSFMTGGRGGELFF
many,TRBV7-2,TRBJ2-1,TRBD2,TGTGCCAGCAGCTTACCCCCTAGCGGGGGTGAGCAGTTCTTC,CASSLPPSGGEQFF
.,TRBV6-5,TRBJ2-3,.,TGTGCCAGCAGTCGGACTGTCACAGATACGCAGTATTTT,CASSRTVTDTQYF
.,TRBV4-1,TRBJ2-5,.,TGCGCCAGCAGCCAAGGACCGGGGGCACTGGGGACCCAGTACTTC,CASSQGPGALGTQYF
many,TRBV21-1,TRBJ2-1,.,TGTGCCAGCAGCCCGGGTAGCGGGGGTTGGGGTGAGCAGTTCTTC,CASSPGSGGWGEQFF
.,TRBV10-3,TRBJ1-1,.,TGTGCCATCAGTGAGTCGTTCAGGGACACTGAAGCTTTCTTT,CAISESFRDTEAFF
.,TRBV20-1,TRBJ2-4,.,TGCAGTGCAAGGGGACTTCGCAAAAACATTCAGTACTTC,CSARGLRKNIQYF
.,TRBV6-5,TRBJ2-7,.,TGTGCCAGCGCCCTTCTCTCCGGGGGCGAGCAGTACTTC,CASALLSGGEQYF
.,TRBV6-1,TRBJ2-7,.,TGTGCCAGCACCCTAAGGAGAAGCTCCTACGAGCAGTACTTC,CASTLRRSSYEQYF
.,TRBV7-9,TRBJ2-7,.,TGTGCCAGCAGCACGGCAGGCAGCTCCTACGAGCAGTACTTC,CASSTAGSSYEQYF
.,TRBV5-5,TRBJ1-1,.,TGTGCCAGCAGCGGGACACAATTCACTGAAGCTTTCTTT,CASSGTQFTEAFF
.,TRBV11-2,TRBJ2-7,TRBD2,TGTGCCAGCAGCTTGGCTAGCGGGTCCTCTTCCGAGCAGTACTTC,CASSLASGSSSEQYF
few,TRBV5-6,TRBJ2-3,.,TGTGCCAGCAGCTTGCCCGGGGGCCCGGATACGCAGTATTTT,CASSLPGGPDTQYF
many,TRBV9,TRBJ2-2,TRBD2,TGTGCCAGCAGCGGAACTAGCGGGGGAAACACCGGGGAGCTGTTTTTT,CASSGTSGGNTGELFF
many,TRBV12-3/TRBV12-4,TRBJ1-2,.,TGTGCCAGCAACCGGGACCGAGGATATGGCTACACCTTC,CASNRDRGYGYTF
.,TRBV6-5,TRBJ1-4,TRBD1,TGTGCCAGCAGGCAGGGGGCGGTTGGTGAAAAACTGTTTTTT,CASRQGAVGEKLFF
few,TRBV7-2,TRBJ1-1,.,TGTGCCAGCAGCTCCTGGGGTACTGAAGCTTTCTTT,CASSSWGTEAFF
once,TRBV5-6,TRBJ2-2,TRBD1,TGTGCCAGCAGCTCGGCCGGGACAGGGCGTCCCAACACCGGGGAGCTGTTTTTT,CASSSAGTGRPNTGELFF
.,TRBV20-1,TRBJ1-5,.,TGCAGTGCTCGACAGGCGCCCAATCAGCCCCAGCATTTT,CSARQAPNQPQHF
few,TRBV11-2,TRBJ2-1,TRBD2,TGTGCCAGCAGCTTAGTGCGGGGGGGCATGGATGAGCAGTTCTTC,CASSLVRGGMDEQFF
.,TRBV2,TRBJ1-6,TRBD1,TGTGCCAGCAGGCTCCGACAGGGTGGTTCACCCCTCCACTTT,CASRLRQGGSPLHF
.,TRBV3-1,TRBJ2-1,TRBD2,TGTGCCAGCAGCCGAAGGACTAGCGGGGGGGCCTGGAATGAGCAGTTCTTC,CASSRRTSGGAWNEQFF
.,TRBV5-5,TRBJ2-3,TRBD2,TGTGCCAGCAGCTTCCTAGCGGGGGGGCCAGGCACAGATACGCAGTATTTT,CASSFLAGGPGTDTQYF
.,TRBV13,TRBJ2-5,.,TGTGCCAGCAGCTTAATGTCGGAAGAGACCCAGTACTTC,CASSLMSEETQYF
few,TRBV6-6,TRBJ2-5,.,TGTGCCAGCAGTTTCCAGGGTGCGGTCCAAGAGACCCAGTACTTC,CASSFQGAVQETQYF
.,TRBV6-2/TRBV6-3,TRBJ2-2,TRBD1,TGTGCCAGCAACGGACAGGGGGCGTCCGGGGAGCTGTTTTTT,CASNGQGASGELFF
.,TRBV20-1,TRBJ2-1,.,TGCAGTGCTAGAGACTGGCGGGGTTCCTACAATGAGCAGTTCTTC,CSARDWRGSYNEQFF
.,TRBV19,TRBJ2-3,TRBD2,TGTGCCAGTAGTGGGGGACTAGCGGGGGTTCCTACTAGCACAGATACGCAGTATTTT,CASSGGLAGVPTSTDTQYF
few,TRBV2,TRBJ2-2,.,TGTGCCAGCAGTCTACCTGGACAGGGAGGGCCCGGGGAGCTGTTTTTT,CASSLPGQGGPGELFF
many,TRBV7-9,TRBJ2-2,.,TGTGCCAGCAGCTTCCAGGCGGCAGGCCGGGAGCTGTTTTTT,CASSFQAAGRELFF
.,TRBV4-1,TRBJ2-2,.,TGCGCCAGCAGCCCCGGCGACTACTTGAACACCGGGGAGCTGTTTTTT,CASSPGDYLNTGELFF
once,TRBV7-8,TRBJ1-5,.,TGTGCCAGCAGCTCTATATCCATCGGACTGAAAAATCAGCCCCAGCATTTT,CASSSISIGLKNQPQHF
few,TRBV7-6,TRBJ2-2,.,TGTGCCAGCGTCCTGGGGACGACCGGGGAGCTGTTTTTT,CASVLGTTGELFF
many,TRBV12-3/TRBV12-4,TRBJ2-5,.,TGTGCCAGCAGTTTATCACGGGACCAGACCCAGTACTTC,CASSLSRDQTQYF
few,TRBV20-1,TRBJ1-5,.,TGCAGTGCCTCGGGACGGGGGGGAAATCAGCCCCAGCATTTT,CSASGRGGNQPQHF
.,TRBV10-3,TRBJ1-2,.,TGTGCCATCAGTGAGTCCCCAAACCGGGGCTACACCTTC,CAISESPNRGYTF
.,TRBV7-9,TRBJ2-2,.,TGTGCCAGCAGCACATCGGGGTTAATAGGAACCGGGGAGCTGTTTTTT,CASSTSGLIGTGELFF
.,TRBV5-1,TRBJ2-5,TRBD1,TGCGCCAGCGGGACAGGGATGGAGACCCAGTACTTC,CASGTGMETQYF
many,TRBV5-1,TRBJ2-2,.,TGCGCCAGCACCAAGACGGGGACGAACACCGGGGAGCTGTTTTTT,CASTKTGTNTGELFF
few,TRBV4-1,TRBJ1-1,TRBD1,TGCGCCAGCAGCCAAGAGGGGGGACACAGGGGGCCCTACACTGAAGCTTTCTTT,CASSQEGGHRGPYTEAFF
.,TRBV6-6,TRBJ1-3,TRBD1,TGTGCCAGCAGTCGACAGGGGGCTATCTCTGGAAACACCATATATTTT,CASSRQGAISGNTIYF
few,TRBV6-5,TRBJ1-3,TRBD1,TGTGCCAGCAGTTACCAGGGACAGGGAAACACCATATATTTT,CASSYQGQGNTIYF
few,TRBV6-2/TRBV6-3,TRBJ1-5,.,TGTGCCAGCAGTGAATGGCGGGAGAATCAGCCCCAGCATTTT,CASSEWRENQPQHF
few,TRBV28,TRBJ1-5,.,TGTGCCAGCCTTCACCAGGGACAGCCCCAGCATTTT,CASLHQGQPQHF
few,TRBV6-6,TRBJ1-6,TRBD1,TGTGCCAGCCACAGGGGAGCCCTAAATTCACCCCTCCACTTT,CASHRGALNSPLHF
few,TRBV7-6,TRBJ2-1,.,TGTGCCAGCAGCCCCCGGACCAGCTTGTACAATGAGCAGTTCTTC,CASSPRTSLYNEQFF
.,TRBV4-1,TRBJ1-2,.,TGCGCCAGCAGCCAAGAATCTGGCTTTACTAACTATGGCTACACCTTC,CASSQESGFTNYGYTF
.,TRBV7-9,TRBJ1-4,.,TGTGCCAGCAGCCCGGGGACGGGCTTGTTTTTT,CASSPGTGLFF